A selection of T cell receptor beta chains follows, all from one sample in a study of shared T cell receptors in the human thymus. Method: immunoSEQ multiplex PCR; TCRdb's copy keeps in-frame clones and lacks some. In the table there are about 610,000 clones, around nine tenths of which are singletons. In addition, the sample was reused for a study of human thymus T cells.

The sequenced material came from thymocytes. The receptors shown here come from a boy less than two years old with a congenital heart defect. The CDR3 runs from the conserved cysteine through the conserved F or W. The D gene is left open where the match is weak. Size values are once, few and many counts, or a class for expanded clones, and some rows have none.

TRBV27,NA,NA,TRBJ2-1,CASSPSYNEQFF,TGTGCCAGCAGTCCGTCCTACAATGAGCAGTTCTTC
TRBV27,TRBD2,NA,TRBJ2-7,CASSPRTSGWGLYEQYF,TGTGCCAGCAGTCCGCGGACTAGCGGGTGGGGTCTCTACGAGCAGTACTTC
TRBV7-9,NA,NA,TRBJ1-2,CASSFKGLHPYGYTF,TGTGCCAGCAGCTTCAAGGGACTACACCCCTATGGCTACACCTTC
TRBV28,NA,NA,TRBJ2-7,CASCQVTAYEQYF,TGTGCCAGCTGTCAGGTGACGGCCTACGAGCAGTACTTC
TRBV11-2,NA,NA,TRBJ2-5,CASSLPARLVGRQETQYF,TGTGCCAGCAGCTTACCCGCCCGACTAGTTGGACGCCAAGAGACCCAGTACTTC
TRBV18,NA,once,TRBJ2-1,CASSPIQRSYNEQFF,TGTGCCAGCTCACCAATCCAGCGTTCCTACAATGAGCAGTTCTTC
TRBV28,TRBD1,once,TRBJ2-7,CASSPTDRGPPYEQYF,TGTGCCAGCAGTCCCACGGACAGGGGACCTCCCTACGAGCAGTACTTC
TRBV6-1,NA,NA,TRBJ2-3,CASSDRQEPTDTQYF,TGTGCCAGCAGTGACCGACAGGAGCCCACAGATACGCAGTATTTT
TRBV27,TRBD1,NA,TRBJ1-5,CASRPNRTGGRGNQPQHF,TGTGCCAGCAGGCCCAATCGAACAGGGGGACGAGGCAATCAGCCCCAGCATTTT
TRBV5-8,TRBD2,NA,TRBJ2-7,CASSRLTGTSGSYEQYF,TGTGCCAGCAGCCGCCTAACCGGGACTAGCGGCTCCTACGAGCAGTACTTC
TRBV4-1,NA,NA,TRBJ2-1,CASSQKSNEQFF,TGCGCCAGCAGCCAGAAGAGCAATGAGCAGTTCTTC
TRBV9,NA,NA,TRBJ2-1,CASSVVSSYNEQFF,TGTGCCAGCAGCGTAGTCTCCTCCTACAATGAGCAGTTCTTC
TRBV15,NA,NA,TRBJ2-1,CATSEEGRGEQFF,TGTGCCACCAGCGAGGAGGGGAGAGGTGAGCAGTTCTTC
TRBV15,TRBD2,once,TRBJ2-4,CATSSRTSRNIQYF,TGTGCCACCAGCTCCCGGACTAGTAGGAACATTCAGTACTTC
TRBV28,NA,NA,TRBJ2-7,CASSFGPTLALSSYEQYF,TGTGCCAGCAGTTTTGGGCCAACTCTAGCGCTGAGCTCCTACGAGCAGTACTTC
TRBV10-3,TRBD1,NA,TRBJ2-7,CAISGTGTGDKSYEQYF,TGTGCCATCAGTGGAACCGGGACAGGGGACAAATCCTACGAGCAGTACTTC
TRBV14,NA,NA,TRBJ1-2,CASSQVERGHHGYTF,TGTGCCAGCAGCCAAGTGGAAAGAGGGCATCATGGCTACACCTTC
TRBV4-1,NA,NA,TRBJ1-1,CASSQVSLAGSAFF,TGCGCCAGCAGCCAAGTTTCCCTTGCGGGATCAGCTTTCTTT
TRBV7-2,TRBD2,NA,TRBJ2-3,CASSLEESGRADTQYF,TGTGCCAGCAGCTTAGAGGAAAGCGGGAGGGCGGATACGCAGTATTTT
TRBV5-1,NA,NA,TRBJ1-1,CASSRGGELNTEAFF,TGCGCCAGCAGCCGGGGGGGGGAACTGAACACTGAAGCTTTCTTT
TRBV15,TRBD1,once,TRBJ2-5,CATRYNRQGRETQYF,TGTGCCACCAGATATAACCGACAGGGTAGAGAGACCCAGTACTTC